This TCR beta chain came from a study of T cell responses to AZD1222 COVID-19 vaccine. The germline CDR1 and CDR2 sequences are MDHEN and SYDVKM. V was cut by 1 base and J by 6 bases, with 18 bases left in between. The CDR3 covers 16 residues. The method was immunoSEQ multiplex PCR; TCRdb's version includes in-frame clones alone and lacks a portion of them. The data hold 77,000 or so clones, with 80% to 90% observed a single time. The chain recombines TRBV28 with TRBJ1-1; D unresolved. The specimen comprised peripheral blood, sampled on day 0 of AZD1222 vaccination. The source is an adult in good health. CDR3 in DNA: TGTGCCAGCAGTTTATTACCCCCGACGGGTTCGGCTGAAGCTTTCTTT. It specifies CASSLLPPTGSAEAFF.